This TCR beta chain was sequenced during a study of blood T cell repertoires in COVID-19. For the study at large: COVID-19 samples, acute and convalescent, were from the United States, Italy and Spain. Nucleic acid was either cDNA or gDNA, and it came from T cells, B-cell-depleted T cells, or PBMCs.

Original data processing: From reference gene primer amplification, estimates of nucleated cell counts were derived. The method was immunoSEQ multiplex PCR; TCRdb's version includes in-frame clones alone and lacks a portion of them. V and J calls and clone size follow that table, whereas D and trimming were derived from the DNA. This table has hundreds of thousands of clones, 70% to 90% appearing once. Per germline, CDR1 LGHDT and CDR2 YNNKEL (reference sequence). This CDR3 comprises 15 residues. The J segment lost 2 bases and the V segment lost 4 bases, leaving 6 bases of the junction unmatched. The source is a woman aged 55-69 years with acute or convalescent COVID-19. The V call is TRBV3-1 (or the pseudogene TRBV3-2), the J call TRBJ2-7, with TRBD2 matching 9 bases. The sample comprised peripheral blood. CDR3 DNA: TGTGCCAGCAGCCCTGCAAGCGGGGGGCCCTACGAGCAGTACTTC. Its translation: CASSPASGGPYEQYF.